This T cell receptor (beta chain) was observed in a study of CD8 T cells in ankylosing spondylitis. Whole-study results and caveats: Matched ankylosing spondylitis synovial fluid reportedly showed significant enrichment of disease-linked clones. Seven to nine highly homologous variants formed a TCR beta motif that appeared characteristic of ankylosing spondylitis blood.

In its sample, this clonotype was seen many times. Its matching antigen is unknown. Quantitative 5'-RACE with molecular barcodes was used to make the TCR beta libraries. TCRdb itself ran the 5' RACE reads through MiXCR, one entry per CDR3 protein. The sample contains around 140,000 distinct CDR3 sequences, about an eighth of which appear only once. This CDR3 is built from 15 residues. V gave up 7 bases and J gave up 1 base; unmatched junction bases: 8. The sequence derives from a female donor with ankylosing spondylitis or in good health (not recorded which). Sequenced: blood, either unsorted or a sorted T cell fraction (not recorded which). The rearrangement links TRBV12-3 or TRBV12-4 to TRBJ2-3; 7 nucleotides align to TRBD2. Here the CDR3 reads CASTRAGVGTDTQYF. Here the CDR3 DNA reads TGTGCCAGCACTAGGGCGGGAGTGGGCACAGATACGCAGTATTTT.